This T cell receptor beta chain emerged from a study of shared clonotypes between healthy human individuals. Selected positively for CCR7 and CD45RO-negative, naive CD8 cells excluded terminally differentiated effector memory CD45RA+ cells. The CDR3 extends over 15 amino acids. Per the germline V gene, CDR1 is LNHNV and CDR2 is YYDKDF (reference sequence). Trimming took off 0 bases at V and 3 bases at J, with 9 bases between the two ends. This table comes from immunoSEQ multiplex PCR, and its TCRdb copy is limited to in-frame clones, with some not included. The table lists 800,000 or so clones, roughly 96% of them singletons.

The specimen sequenced was naive CD8+ T cells sorted from blood. The chain joins TRBV15 to TRBJ1-5, with D unresolved. The sequence derives from a man aged 30 to 39 in good health. The CDR3, as DNA: TGTGCCACCAGCAGAGATCTGGGGAACAATCAGCCCCAGCATTTT. Its translation is CATSRDLGNNQPQHF.